This T cell receptor beta chain was obtained from a study of circulating CD8 cells and anti-PD-1 response in melanoma. Using approximately 14 ng of total RNA, TCR libraries were made with the QIAseq Immune Repertoire TCR panel. TCRdb reanalysed the reads using MiXCR and keeps one entry per CDR3 protein. Of some 1,100 distinct CDR3 sequences listed, about 8% are singletons. This clonotype qualifies as medium-sized. Four subsets defined by PD-1 and/or TIGIT were sorted from live CD3+CD8+TCRalphabeta+ cells. The CDR3 has 15 amino acids. CDR1 LGHNA and CDR2 YNFKEQ come from the germline V gene. V dropped 2 bases and J dropped 6 bases, with 15 bases sitting between them.

V usage is TRBV4-2 and J usage is TRBJ2-3; D gene ambiguous. Sequences were derived from CD8+ T cells from PBMCs, sampled at baseline or after one month of anti-PD-1 therapy (not recorded which). The clonotype comes from a human donor with melanoma. In DNA, the CDR3 is TGTGCCAGCAGCCAAAGTCCCGGTTCCGCCGATACGCAGTATTTT. As protein: CASSQSPGSADTQYF.